Below are 9 T cell receptor beta chains sequenced from a single sample in a study of blood T cell repertoires in COVID-19. Using immunoSEQ multiplex PCR, the repertoire was profiled, and TCRdb retains in-frame clones only, with some absent. The sample contains around 320,000 clones, about 85% of which appear only once. Sequenced: peripheral blood. These receptors came from a man aged 18 to 29 with active or convalescent COVID-19.

V gene TRBV6-6 combines with J gene TRBJ1-1; D is undetermined. V lost 0 bases and J lost 6, with 8 bases in between. The germline V gene encodes CDR1 MNHNY and CDR2 SVGAGI (reference sequence). The CDR3 has 13 residues. The CDR3 coding sequence is TGTGCCAGCAGTTACTCTGGGCAGTCTGAAGCTTTCTTT. The encoded protein is CASSYSGQSEAFF.

The chain uses TRBV28 and TRBJ1-5, with 7 nucleotides matching TRBD1. CDR1 MDHEN and CDR2 SYDVKM come from the germline V gene. The trim removed 2 bases at V and 1 base at J, leaving 5 bases unmatched. This CDR3 is built from 16 residues. CDR3 nucleotides: TGTGCCAGCAGTTTACTAAAGGACAGGAGCAATCAGCCCCAGCATTTT. Amino acid sequence: CASSLLKDRSNQPQHF.

The chain combines TRBV5-1 with TRBJ2-3; D is uncertain. The length of the CDR3 is 15 residues. V dropped 3 bases and J dropped 0 bases, with 11 bases sitting between them. Germline-derived CDR1 and CDR2 are SGHRS and YFSETQ. CDR3 DNA sequence: TGCGCCAGCAGCTCCGGTACTGTCAGCACAGATACGCAGTATTTT. Protein sequence: CASSSGTVSTDTQYF.

The rearrangement uses TRBV15 and TRBJ2-1; unclear D gene. Trimming stripped 1 base from V and 0 bases from J, with 10 bases between. This CDR3 is 16 amino acids long. The V gene's germline CDR1 is LNHNV and CDR2 YYDKDF (reference sequence). CDR3 nucleotide sequence: TGTGCCACCAGCAGAGGTCGTCTAAGCTCCTACAATGAGCAGTTCTTC. It encodes CATSRGRLSSYNEQFF.

The chain joins TRBV7-2 to TRBJ1-6; D might be TRBD1 (6 bases). V was trimmed by 7 bases and J by 10 bases, leaving 20 bases between them. From germline, CDR1 is SGHTA and CDR2 FQGNSA. CDR3 size: 15 residues. CDR3 DNA sequence: TGTGCCAGCACTACTAGAGGGGGGGCAGGCTCACCCCTCCACTTT. Amino acid sequence: CASTTRGGAGSPLHF.

The J gene is TRBJ2-7, the V gene TRBV12-3 or TRBV12-4; D unclear. Trimming took 3 bases from V and 4 from J, leaving 7 bases between them. The CDR3 runs 12 residues. The CDR3, as DNA: TGTGCCAGCAGTTTTGCGGATTACGAGCAGTACTTC. Residues: CASSFADYEQYF.

The CDR3 DNA reads TGTGCCAGCAGTTACCCTACTGGACAGAACACTGAAGCTTTCTTT. Amino acids: CASSYPTGQNTEAFF. The chain recombines TRBV6-6 with TRBJ1-1; possibly TRBD1 for D (5 bases). The CDR3 has 15 residues. Trimming shortened V by 2 bases and J by 1 base, and 11 bases separated the two germline ends. Germline lookup yields CDR1 MNHNY and CDR2 SVGAGI (reference sequence).

V usage is TRBV6-5 and J usage is TRBJ1-5; 9 nucleotides agree with TRBD1. The CDR3 runs to 15 residues. V was clipped by 6 bases and J by 7 bases; unmatched bases: 10. Germline CDR1 is MNHEY and CDR2 is SVGAGI. The CDR3 DNA reads as TGTGCCAGCAGCGTACCGGGACAGGGTCCCCAGCCCCAGCATTTT. Protein product: CASSVPGQGPQPQHF.

The chain has TRBV19 and TRBJ2-1; no clear D gene. Germline V gene data show CDR1 as LNHDA and CDR2 as SQIVND (reference sequence). The CDR3 contains 15 residues. The V end was cut by 3 bases, the J end by 0 bases, with 9 bases between. The CDR3 nucleotides are TGTGCCAGTAGTATTGGTCTGCGCTCCTACAATGAGCAGTTCTTC. Translated: CASSIGLRSYNEQFF.